This T cell receptor (beta chain) comes out of a study of blood T cell repertoires in COVID-19. The overall study: Sites in the United States, Italy and Spain provided acute and convalescent COVID-19 samples.

The study recruited people aged roughly 18 to 89 years across more than 20 US areas. Participant reports of clinical history set cohort assignment. V shed 1 base and J 1 base; nucleotides not matched to a gene: 8. Germline V gene data show CDR1 as SGHNT and CDR2 as YYREEE (reference sequence). The CDR3 consists of 17 residues. Measured with immunoSEQ multiplex PCR; TCRdb has only the in-frame clones, and not every one. Altogether about 160,000 clones are present, over 75% being singletons, with the ten largest covering around 6%. The rearrangement links TRBV5-4 to TRBJ2-7; 10 nucleotides line up with TRBD2. The source is a middle-aged woman with acute COVID-19. Sequenced: PBMCs or T cells enriched from blood (not recorded which). The DNA of the CDR3 is TGTGCCAGCAGCTTGCCGCCCCTAGCGGGAGTATCCTACGAGCAGTACTTC. Translating it yields CASSLPPLAGVSYEQYF.